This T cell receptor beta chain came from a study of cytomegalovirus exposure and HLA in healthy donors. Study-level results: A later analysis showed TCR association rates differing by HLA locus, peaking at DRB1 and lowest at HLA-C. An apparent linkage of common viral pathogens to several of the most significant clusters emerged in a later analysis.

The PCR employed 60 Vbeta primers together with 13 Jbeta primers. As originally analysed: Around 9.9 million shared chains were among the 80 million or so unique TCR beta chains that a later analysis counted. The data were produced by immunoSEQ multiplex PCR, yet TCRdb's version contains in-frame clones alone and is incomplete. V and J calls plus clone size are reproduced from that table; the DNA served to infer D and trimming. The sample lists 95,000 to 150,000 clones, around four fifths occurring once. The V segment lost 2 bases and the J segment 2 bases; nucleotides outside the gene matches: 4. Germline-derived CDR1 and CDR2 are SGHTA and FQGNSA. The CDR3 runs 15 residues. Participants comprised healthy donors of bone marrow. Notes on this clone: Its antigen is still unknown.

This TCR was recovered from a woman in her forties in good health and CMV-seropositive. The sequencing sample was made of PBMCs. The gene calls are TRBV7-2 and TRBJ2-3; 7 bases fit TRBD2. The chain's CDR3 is CASSLQAGFTDTQYF. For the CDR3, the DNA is TGTGCCAGCAGCTTACAAGCGGGATTCACAGATACGCAGTATTTT.